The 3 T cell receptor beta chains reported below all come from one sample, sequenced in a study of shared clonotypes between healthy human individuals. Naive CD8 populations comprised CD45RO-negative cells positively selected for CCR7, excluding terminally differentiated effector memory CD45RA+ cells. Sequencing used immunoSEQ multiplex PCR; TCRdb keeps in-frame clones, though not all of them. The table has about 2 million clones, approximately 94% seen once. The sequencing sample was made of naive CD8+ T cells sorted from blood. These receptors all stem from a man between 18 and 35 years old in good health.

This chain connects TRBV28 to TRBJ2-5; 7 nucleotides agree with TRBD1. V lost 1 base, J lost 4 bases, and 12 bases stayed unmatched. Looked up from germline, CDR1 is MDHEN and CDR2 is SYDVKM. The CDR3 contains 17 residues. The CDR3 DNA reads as TGTGCCAGCAGTTTATTCTCCCCCGACAGGGTGGGAGAGACCCAGTACTTC. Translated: CASSLFSPDRVGETQYF.

The CDR3 DNA is TGTGCCAGCAGCTTCTTGCAGTCAGGGGAAACTGAAGCTTTCTTT. It specifies CASSFLQSGETEAFF. This rearrangement joins TRBV5-5 to TRBJ1-1, with TRBD1 as a possible D gene (6 bases). The CDR3 covers 15 residues. Per germline, CDR1 SGHKS and CDR2 YYEKEE (reference sequence). V gave up 2 bases and J gave up 5 bases, with 16 bases separating them.

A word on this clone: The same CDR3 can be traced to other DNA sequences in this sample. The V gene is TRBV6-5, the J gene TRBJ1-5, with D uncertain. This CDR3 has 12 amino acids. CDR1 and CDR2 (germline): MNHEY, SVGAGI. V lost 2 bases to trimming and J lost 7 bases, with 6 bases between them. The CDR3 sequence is CASSYPGQPQHF. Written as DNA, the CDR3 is TGTGCCAGCAGTTACCCGGGCCAGCCCCAGCATTTT.